This T cell receptor (beta chain) originates from a study of OX40 agonist ivuxolimab in advanced cancers. Study overall: At approximately 80% male, the cohort had a mean age of 60 years, ranging from 23 to 79. A partial response was reached by three patients: one with hepatocellular carcinoma and two with cutaneous melanoma. The study, taken as a whole, reports: The study observed clonal expansion of CD4+ and CD8+ blood T cells by week 6 at 0.1 to 3.0 mg/kg.

Method: immunoSEQ multiplex PCR; TCRdb's copy keeps in-frame clones and lacks some. The table lists fewer than 80,000 clones, under 90% of them singletons. This CDR3 has 15 residues. Germline-derived CDR1 and CDR2 are SGHKS and YYEKEE (reference sequence). Between the trimmed V and J ends, which lost 2 bases and 1 base, there was a span of 10 bases. Autoimmune disease history or systemic immunosuppression was exclusionary. Note on this clone: The antigen is not known.

Source: CD4+ or CD8+ T cells sorted from blood, taken in a trial of the OX40 agonist ivuxolimab. V and J are TRBV5-5 and TRBJ2-1, with D uncertain. This TCR derives from an adult with an advanced solid tumor such as melanoma, head and neck, liver or kidney cancer. The CDR3 coding sequence is TGTGCCAGCAGCTTTGGGCCTTCTTCCTACAATGAGCAGTTCTTC. It yields the protein CASSFGPSSYNEQFF.